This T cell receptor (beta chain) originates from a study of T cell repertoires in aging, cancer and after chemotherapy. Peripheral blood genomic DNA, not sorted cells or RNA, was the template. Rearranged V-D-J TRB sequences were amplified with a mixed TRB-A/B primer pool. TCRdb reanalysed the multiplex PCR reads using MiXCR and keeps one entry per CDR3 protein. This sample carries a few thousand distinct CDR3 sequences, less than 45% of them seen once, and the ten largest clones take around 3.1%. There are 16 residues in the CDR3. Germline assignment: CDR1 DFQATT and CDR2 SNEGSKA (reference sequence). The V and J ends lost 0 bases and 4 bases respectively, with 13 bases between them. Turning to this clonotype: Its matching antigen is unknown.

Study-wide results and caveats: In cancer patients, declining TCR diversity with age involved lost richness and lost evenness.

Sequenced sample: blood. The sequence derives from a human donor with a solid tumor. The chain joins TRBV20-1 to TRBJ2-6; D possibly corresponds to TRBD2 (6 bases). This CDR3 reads CSARDHGGGGANVLTF. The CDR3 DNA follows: TGCAGTGCTAGAGATCACGGGGGTGGGGGGGCCAACGTCCTGACTTTC.